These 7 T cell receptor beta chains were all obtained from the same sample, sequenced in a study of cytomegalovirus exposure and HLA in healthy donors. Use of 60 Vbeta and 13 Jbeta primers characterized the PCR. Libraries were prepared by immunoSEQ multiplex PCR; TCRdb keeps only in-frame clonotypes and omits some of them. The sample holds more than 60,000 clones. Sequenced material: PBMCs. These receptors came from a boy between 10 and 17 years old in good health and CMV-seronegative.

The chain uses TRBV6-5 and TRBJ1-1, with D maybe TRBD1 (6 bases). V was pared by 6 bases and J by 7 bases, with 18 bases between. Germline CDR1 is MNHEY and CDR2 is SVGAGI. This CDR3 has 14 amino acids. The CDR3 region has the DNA TGTGCCAGCAGGAACCGGAGAGGGGACATTGAAGCTTTCTTT. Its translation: CASRNRRGDIEAFF.

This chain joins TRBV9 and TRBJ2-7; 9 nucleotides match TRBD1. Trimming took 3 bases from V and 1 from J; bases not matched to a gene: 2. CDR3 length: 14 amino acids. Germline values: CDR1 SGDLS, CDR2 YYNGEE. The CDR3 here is CASSETGGSYEQYF. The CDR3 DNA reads TGTGCCAGCAGCGAGACAGGGGGTTCCTACGAGCAGTACTTC. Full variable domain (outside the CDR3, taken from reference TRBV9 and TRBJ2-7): DSGVTQTPKHLITATGQRVTLRCSPRSGDLSVYWYQQSLDQGLQFLIQYYNGEERAKGNILERFSAQQFPDLHSELNLSSLELGDSALYFCASSETGGSYEQYFGPGTRLTVT.

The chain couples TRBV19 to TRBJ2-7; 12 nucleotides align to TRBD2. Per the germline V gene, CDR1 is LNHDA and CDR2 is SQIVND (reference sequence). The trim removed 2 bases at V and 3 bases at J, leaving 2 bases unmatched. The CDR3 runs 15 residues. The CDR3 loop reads CASSIRLAGVYEQYF. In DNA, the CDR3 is TGTGCCAGTAGTATAAGACTAGCGGGGGTCTACGAGCAGTACTTC.

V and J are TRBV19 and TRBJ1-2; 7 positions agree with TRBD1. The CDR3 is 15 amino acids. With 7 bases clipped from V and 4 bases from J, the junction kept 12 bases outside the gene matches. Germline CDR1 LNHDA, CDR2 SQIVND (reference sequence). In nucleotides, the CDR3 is TGTGCCAGTACCACCAACCTGGGACAGAGCTATGGCTACACCTTC. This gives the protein CASTTNLGQSYGYTF. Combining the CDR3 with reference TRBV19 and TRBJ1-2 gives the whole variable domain DGGITQSPKYLFRKEGQNVTLSCEQNLNHDAMYWYRQDPGQGLRLIYYSQIVNDFQKGDIAEGYSVSREKKESFPLTVTSAQKNPTAFYLCASTTNLGQSYGYTFGSGTRLTVV.

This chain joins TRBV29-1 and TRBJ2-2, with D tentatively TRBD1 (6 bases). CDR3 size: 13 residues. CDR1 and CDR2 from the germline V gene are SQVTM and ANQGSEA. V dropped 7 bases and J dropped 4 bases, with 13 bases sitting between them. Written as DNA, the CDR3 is TGCAGCGCCCGGGTAGGGGGCACCGGGGAGCTGTTTTTT. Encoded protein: CSARVGGTGELFF.

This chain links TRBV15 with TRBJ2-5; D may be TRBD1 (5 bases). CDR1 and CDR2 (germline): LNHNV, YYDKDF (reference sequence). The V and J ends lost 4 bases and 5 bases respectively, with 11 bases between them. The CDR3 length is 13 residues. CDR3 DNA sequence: TGTGCCACCAGCACACAGGTCGGGGAGACCCAGTACTTC. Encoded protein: CATSTQVGETQYF.

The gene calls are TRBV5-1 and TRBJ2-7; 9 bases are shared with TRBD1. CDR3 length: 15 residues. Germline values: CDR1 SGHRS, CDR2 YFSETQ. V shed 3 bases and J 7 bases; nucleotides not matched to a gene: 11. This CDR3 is CASSSSGTGFGEQYF. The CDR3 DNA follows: TGCGCCAGCAGCTCCTCCGGGACAGGGTTCGGGGAGCAGTACTTC.